This T cell receptor (beta chain) originates from a study of a mutant IDH1 vaccine in newly diagnosed glioma. Study-level information: The vaccination schedule gave patients eight doses in weeks 1, 3, 5, 7, 11, 15, 19 and 23. The treated population exhibited a male proportion of roughly 60%, a female proportion of roughly 40%, and a mean age of about 39 years. Former treatment meant radiotherapy, temozolomide, or both; the majority had gotten both.

Time point meaning: week 23, last vaccination. Vaccination used 300 ug of mutant IDH1 20-mer peptide per dose, with topical imiquimod. CDR1 and CDR2 from the germline V gene are SGHRS and YFSETQ. The CDR3 is 12 residues long. V was trimmed by 0 bases and J by 8 bases, leaving 8 bases between them. Sequencing used immunoSEQ multiplex PCR; TCRdb keeps in-frame clones, though not all of them. Of roughly 60,000 clones listed, 80% were seen once; the top ten hold 6.2%. On this clone: Antigen specificity is unknown.

Sequencing used PBMCs, obtained from a glioma patient whose treatment included an IDH1 peptide vaccine. The chain has TRBV5-1 and TRBJ1-2; D remains unclear. The TCR comes from a man aged 40-55 years with glioma. CDR3 nucleotides: TGCGCCAGCAGCTTGGGAGGGAACGGCTACACCTTC. Its protein is CASSLGGNGYTF.